This T cell receptor beta chain derives from a study of CD8 T cells in ankylosing spondylitis (dated by TCRdb to about 2017). Background for the entire study: The study profiled T cell receptor beta repertoires in healthy donors and ankylosing spondylitis patients to find disease-linked TCR variants. In total, the full study cohort was made up of 110 or so healthy donors and about two dozen ankylosing spondylitis patients. Peripheral blood was sampled, and synovial fluid was also collected from ankylosing spondylitis patients. The full study reports these points: The disease-linked clones had a CD8+ phenotype and were found at relatively low frequencies in peripheral blood. Some motif variants were previously reported in synovial fluid and blood of reactive arthritis patients, suggesting common disease-initiation mechanisms. The disease-linked clones were reported as significantly enriched in matched synovial fluid samples from ankylosing spondylitis patients. Blood from ankylosing spondylitis patients appeared to be characterized by a TCR beta motif made up of several highly homologous amino acid variants.

Relative to germline, V is 3 bases shorter and J is 2 bases shorter, with 11 bases between their ends. Measured from the cysteine to the phenylalanine, the CDR3 is 14 residues long. The only DNA kept is the CDR3, 42 bases in frame from the first base. According to the germline V gene, CDR1 reads MNHNS and CDR2 reads SASEGT. The instrument was an Illumina HiSeq 2500. Quantitative 5'-RACE with molecular barcodes was the method used to prepare the TCR beta libraries. The published analysis was carried out like this. Disease-linked TCR variants were identified with a new computational method built on a probabilistic model of VDJ rearrangement. TCRdb reran the public reads through fastp at Q25 and MiXCR, keeping productive beta chains. Each record represents a unique CDR3 protein, reported with the most common genes and DNA among its rows. TCRdb's processing, not the authors' own work, is the source of the V and J calls. The sample table shows about 450,000 distinct CDR3 sequences, and roughly 26% are seen once. The ten largest clones add up to 0.89% of the sample.

Worth noting for this clonotype: Its target antigen remains unknown. Per-base quality was not reported, and no clone a single base away is much larger than it.

This chain is built from TRBV6-1 and TRBJ2-7; a confident D gene designation cannot be given. The sample was blood, either unsorted or a sorted T cell fraction (not recorded which). This clonotype originated in a male donor with ankylosing spondylitis. The CDR3 protein is CASSETPNPYEQYF. The DNA reads TGTGCCAGCAGTGAGACCCCGAACCCCTACGAGCAGTACTTC.